This TCR beta chain appears in the sequencing data of a study of blood T cell repertoires in COVID-19 (TCRdb year 2020). Context from the whole study: Samples from collaborators originated in the United States, Italy and Spain and spanned both the acute and convalescent phases of COVID-19. The material from the prospective study consisted of cDNA or gDNA derived from T cells, B-cell-depleted T cells, or PBMCs. The dataset comprised deeply sampled blood TCRbeta repertoires from subjects exposed to, actively infected with, or recovered from COVID-19. The repertoires were made available in a free public database intended to serve as a resource for research on the immune response to SARS-CoV-2. Samples came from the ongoing ImmuneRACE study (first 160 participants) plus 1,254 subjects from 6 global collaborators. A de-identified subject ID, COVID-19 status, age in years and sex were almost always included in the sample metadata. HLA class I and class II types, where available, came from metadata supplied by the sample provider rather than from assay-based typing. Results and caveats for the whole study, not just this receptor: The amount of clinical and demographic metadata varied by source and participant and was provided uncurated.

The collaborating institutions used their own protocols to collect whole blood in K2EDTA tubes. For TCRbeta analysis, collaborator samples were shipped as frozen whole blood, as isolated PBMCs, or as DNA extracted from either sample type. The germline V and J ends show losses of 4 bases and 2 bases respectively, and no gene match explains 10 bases of the junction. In the germline V gene (reference sequence), CDR1 corresponds to SSHAT and CDR2 to FNYEAQ. From its cysteine to its phenylalanine, the CDR3 spans 16 amino acids. Solely the CDR3 DNA is kept, with 48 bases framed from the first base. The immunoSEQ Assay, a bias-controlled multiplex PCR, was used to amplify TCRbeta CDR3 regions from genomic DNA. As for the authors' bioinformatics: The number of nucleated cells in each sample was estimated from the amplification of reference gene primers within the assay. To quantify the absolute abundance of each unique TCRbeta CDR3 rearrangement, sequence reads were collapsed and filtered. For each sample, productive Simpson clonality was calculated as the square root of Simpson's diversity index over productive rearrangements. What TCRdb holds here is the immuneACCESS table cut down to in-frame rearrangements. Part of the clones is not present; checked against another copy, under half of the missing clones reflect an unresolved V gene, and the others are unexplained. V, J and clone size derive from that table, while D and trimming were established from the DNA sequence. Within this sample are tens of thousands of clones, with more than 80% of them counted one time only. 25% to 35% of the sample comes from the top ten.

In regard to this clone: The antigen this receptor binds is unknown. No base-level quality is on record; no much larger clone is a single base apart. The same CDR3 can be traced to other DNA sequences in this sample.

The sequence derives from a man aged 50 to 59 with active or convalescent COVID-19. The chain is made from TRBV7-7 and TRBJ2-5; 7 central nucleotides agree with TRBD2. The sample was peripheral blood. In nucleotide form, the sequence is TGTGCCAGCAGCTCAGTGGCGGGAGAGCCTCAAGAGACCCAGTACTTC. This is translated as CASSSVAGEPQETQYF.